The 30 T cell receptor beta chains below all came from one sample that was sequenced in a study of blood T cell repertoires in COVID-19. Sequencing used immunoSEQ multiplex PCR; TCRdb keeps in-frame clones, though not all of them. The sample lists 85,000 to 95,000 clones; about nine tenths were seen once. The sample comprised peripheral blood. These receptors all stem from a woman aged 50 to 60 in a cohort sampled during active COVID-19.

The chain employs TRBV5-8 and TRBJ1-1; D unclear. Trimming took off 0 bases at V and 1 base at J, with 4 bases between the two ends. Germline V gene sequence: CDR1 SGHTS, CDR2 YDEGEE. The CDR3 has 13 amino acids. This CDR3 reads CASSLDRNTEAFF. The CDR3 nucleotides are TGTGCCAGCAGCTTGGACAGGAACACTGAAGCTTTCTTT. Full variable domain (remainder filled in from reference TRBV5-8 and TRBJ1-1): EAGVTQSPTHLIKTRGQQATLRCSPISGHTSVYWYQQALGLGLQFLLWYDEGEERNRGNFPPRFSGRQFPNYSSELNVNALELEDSALYLCASSLDRNTEAFFGQGTRLTVV.

V and J are TRBV6-5 and TRBJ2-2, with TRBD1 identical over 8 bases. CDR3 size: 15 residues. The trim removed 7 bases at V and 3 bases at J, leaving 7 bases unmatched. Looked up from germline, CDR1 is MNHEY and CDR2 is SVGAGI. CDR3 protein: CASTGGITHTGELFF. CDR3 DNA: TGTGCCAGCACAGGGGGCATTACCCACACCGGGGAGCTGTTTTTT.

The chain uses TRBV3-1 (or the pseudogene TRBV3-2) and TRBJ1-2; D is perhaps TRBD1 (6 bases). The CDR3 sequence is 14 residues long. Per germline, CDR1 LGHDT and CDR2 YNNKEL (reference sequence). Trimming pared 4 bases from V and 0 bases from J, leaving 9 bases between. The CDR3 DNA reads as TGTGCCAGCAGCCGGACAGTCCCTAACTATGGCTACACCTTC. Its translation is CASSRTVPNYGYTF.

Worth noting for this clone: One end of the junction is discordant with germline, which a read error may explain. CDR3 DNA: TGTGCCAGCAATTACGTGACACCTACCTATGGCTACACCTTC. Protein: CASNYVTPTYGYTF. V and J are TRBV6-6 and TRBJ1-2, with no clear D. The CDR3 is 14 residues long. Germline CDR1 and CDR2: MNHNY and SVGAGI (reference sequence).

The chain employs TRBV29-1 and TRBJ2-7; 7 nucleotides agree with TRBD1. Germline CDR1 SQVTM, CDR2 ANQGSEA. This CDR3 spans 13 amino acids. V was clipped by 5 bases and J by 3 bases; unmatched bases: 7. This CDR3 is CSVSYRGSYEQYF. The DNA for the CDR3 is TGCAGCGTTTCTTACAGGGGAAGCTACGAGCAGTACTTC.

This clone was picked up one time. The chain's CDR3 is CASNDVQGRGTQYF. CDR3 DNA: TGTGCCAGCAATGACGTCCAGGGGCGCGGGACCCAGTACTTC. The J gene is TRBJ2-5, the V gene TRBV2, with D perhaps matching TRBD1 (6 bases). Trimming left V 7 bases short and J 7 bases short, with 19 bases between. Germline CDR1 reads SNHLY; CDR2 reads FYNNEI. The CDR3 length is 14 residues.

V and J are TRBV7-8 and TRBJ2-2; D perhaps matches TRBD1 (7 bases). With 7 bases removed from V and 1 base from J, the gap between germline ends came to 16 bases. Germline loops: CDR1 SGHVS, CDR2 FQNEAQ. This CDR3 has 16 amino acids. The CDR3 DNA reads TGTGCCAGCAACCCCCGGCGGGACAGGAACACCGGGGAGCTGTTTTTT. Its protein is CASNPRRDRNTGELFF.

CDR3 protein: CASSPRRAAGGETQYF. CDR3 DNA sequence: TGTGCCAGCTCACCGCGTCGGGCAGCCGGGGGAGAGACCCAGTACTTC. This sequence joins TRBV18 and TRBJ2-5; maybe TRBD2 (6 bases). Between the trimmed V and J ends, which lost 3 bases and 4 bases, there was a span of 18 bases. This CDR3 spans 16 amino acids. Per the germline V gene, CDR1 is KGHSH and CDR2 is LQKENI.

J is TRBJ1-1 and V is TRBV6-5; TRBD1 aligns across 9 bases. With V trimmed by 5 bases and J by 4 bases, 8 bases remained unmatched. CDR3 length equals 15 residues. Germline CDR1 reads MNHEY; CDR2 reads SVGAGI. CDR3 coding DNA: TGTGCCAGCAGTCCCACAGGGGGCGGATCCACTGAAGCTTTCTTT. It specifies CASSPTGGGSTEAFF.

The gene calls are TRBV10-3 and TRBJ1-1; 7 bases map to TRBD1. After removal of 5 bases from V and 0 bases from J, the junction contained 3 bases not matched to a gene. The germline V gene encodes CDR1 ENHRY and CDR2 SYGVKD. The CDR3 has 14 residues. The CDR3 is CAISPTGLNTEAFF. CDR3 nucleotides: TGTGCCATCAGTCCGACAGGGCTGAACACTGAAGCTTTCTTT.

V is TRBV5-1 and J is TRBJ1-6; 7 nucleotides agree with TRBD1. Per germline, CDR1 SGHRS and CDR2 YFSETQ. With 4 bases clipped from V and 8 bases from J, the junction kept 9 bases outside the gene matches. The CDR3 runs 15 residues. CDR3 in DNA: TGCGCCAGCAGCCTACGGGACAGTCTCTATTCACCCCTCCACTTT. This encodes CASSLRDSLYSPLHF. Drawing the rest from reference TRBV5-1 and TRBJ1-6, the complete variable domain is KAGVTQTPRYLIKTRGQQVTLSCSPISGHRSVSWYQQTPGQGLQFLFEYFSETQRNKGNFPGRFSGRQFSNSRSEMNVSTLELGDSALYLCASSLRDSLYSPLHFGNGTRLTVT.

This chain uses TRBV29-1 with TRBJ2-1; D is ambiguous. The CDR3 has 13 residues. Between the trimmed V and J ends, which lost 1 base and 5 bases, there was a span of 9 bases. The germline V gene has CDR1 SQVTM and CDR2 ANQGSEA. CDR3: CSVEGRFHNEQFF. In DNA form, the CDR3 reads TGCAGCGTTGAAGGCAGGTTCCACAATGAGCAGTTCTTC.

This clone was seen just once. The chain is built from TRBV10-3 and TRBJ2-5; TRBD2 aligns across 7 bases. Germline CDR1 reads ENHRY; CDR2 reads SYGVKD. The CDR3 spans 14 residues. With V trimmed by 0 bases and J by 5 bases, 3 bases remained unmatched. The CDR3 here is CAISESGGIETQYF. CDR3 coding DNA: TGTGCCATCAGTGAGTCGGGAGGGATTGAGACCCAGTACTTC.

The rearrangement links TRBV9 to TRBJ2-7; 7 positions agree with TRBD2. The trim removed 4 bases at V and 7 bases at J, leaving 8 bases unmatched. CDR3 size: 13 residues. In germline, CDR1 is SGDLS, CDR2 YYNGEE. Written as DNA, the CDR3 is TGTGCCAGCAGCCCCGGTGAGGGAGGGGAGCAGTACTTC. Encoded protein: CASSPGEGGEQYF.

The chain uses TRBV7-8 and TRBJ1-2; tentative D call: TRBD1 (5 bases). Germline V CDR1 and CDR2: SGHVS, FQNEAQ. This CDR3 region has 15 residues. With 5 bases removed from V and 1 base from J, the gap between germline ends came to 14 bases. DNA of the CDR3: TGTGCCAGCAGCCTTCAAGGGGTTGTTAACTATGGCTACACCTTC. It codes for CASSLQGVVNYGYTF. The complete variable domain, with remaining parts taken from reference TRBV7-8 and TRBJ1-2, reads GAGVSQSPRYKVAKRGQDVALRCDPISGHVSLFWYQQALGQGPEFLTYFQNEAQLDKSGLPSDRFFAERPEGSVSTLKIQRTQQEDSAVYLCASSLQGVVNYGYTFGSGTRLTVV.

This clone appeared a few times. V is TRBV2 and J is TRBJ1-5; no firm D call. Germline V gene data show CDR1 as SNHLY and CDR2 as FYNNEI. V lost 2 bases and J lost 1, with 6 bases in between. The CDR3 spans 14 residues. DNA for the CDR3: TGTGCCAGCAGTGAATACAGCAGCAATCAGCCCCAGCATTTT. It specifies CASSEYSSNQPQHF.

This chain joins TRBV10-3 and TRBJ1-1; 8 positions agree with TRBD1. V shed 5 bases, J shed 6 bases, and the junction held 8 bases outside the gene matches. The CDR3 length is 14 residues. Germline assignment: CDR1 ENHRY and CDR2 SYGVKD. CDR3 coding DNA: TGTGCCATCAGTACCGGACAGGGAATCGCTGAAGCTTTCTTT. Protein sequence: CAISTGQGIAEAFF.

This chain connects TRBV6-7 to TRBJ2-7; a possible D gene is TRBD1 (6 bases). TRBV6-7 is labeled an ORF, and its function is uncertain. The CDR3 contains 14 residues. V was pared by 2 bases and J by 2 bases, with 10 bases between. The CDR3 DNA sequence: TGTGCCAGCAGTTACCCCCGGGACACCTACGAGCAGTACTTC. Translating gives CASSYPRDTYEQYF.

The table lists this clone with a count of one. V usage is TRBV12-5 and J usage is TRBJ2-6; perhaps TRBD2 as D (5 bases). Per the germline V gene, CDR1 is LGHNT and CDR2 is FRNRAP. The CDR3 contains 14 residues. The V end was cut by 7 bases, the J end by 11 bases, with 18 bases between. The CDR3 DNA follows: TGTGCTAGTGCGCATCAGACTATCCCGTACGTCCTGACTTTC. Its protein product is CASAHQTIPYVLTF.

The chain couples TRBV5-4 to TRBJ2-7; possible D gene TRBD2, 6 bases. This CDR3 has 15 amino acids. V was trimmed by 0 bases and J by 3 bases, leaving 13 bases between them. In germline, CDR1 is SGHNT, CDR2 YYREEE (reference sequence). CDR3 amino acids: CASSLVQGTDYEQYF. CDR3 DNA: TGTGCCAGCAGCTTGGTGCAAGGGACTGACTACGAGCAGTACTTC.

This chain joins TRBV10-3 and TRBJ2-3; maybe TRBD2 (6 bases). The CDR3 is 13 residues long. The V end lost 8 bases, the J end lost 9 bases, and 18 bases lay between the germline ends. The germline gives CDR1 ENHRY, CDR2 SYGVKD. The CDR3 loop reads CAILRTIGETQYF. In nucleotides, the CDR3 is TGTGCCATCCTCAGGACTATAGGGGAAACGCAGTATTTT.

V is TRBV6-2 or TRBV6-3 and J is TRBJ1-1, with TRBD1 identical over 10 bases. Trimming removed 6 bases from V and 6 bases from J; junction bases left unmatched: 7. The CDR3 contains 14 residues. Germline V gene data show CDR1 as MNHEY and CDR2 as SVGEGT. CDR3 loop: CASSRTGGVSEAFF. DNA of the CDR3: TGTGCCAGCAGCCGGACAGGGGGTGTGTCTGAAGCTTTCTTT.

The V and J genes are TRBV28 and TRBJ2-7; the match to TRBD1 covers 11 bases. V lost 7 bases and J lost 5; bases outside the gene matches: 10. The CDR3 is made up of 15 amino acids. CDR1 MDHEN and CDR2 SYDVKM come from the germline V gene. Here the CDR3 DNA reads TGTGCCAGCATCCAGGCGGACAGGGGGCTCGACGAGCAGTACTTC. Its translation: CASIQADRGLDEQYF. The variable domain in full, with the rest retrieved from reference TRBV28 and TRBJ2-7, is DVKVTQSSRYLVKRTGEKVFLECVQDMDHENMFWYRQDPGLGLRLIYFSYDVKMKEKGDIPEGYSVSREKKERFSLILESASTNQTSMYLCASIQADRGLDEQYFGPGTRLTVT.

This clone has just one count. The V and J genes are TRBV27 and TRBJ1-4; 8 nucleotides agree with TRBD1. The CDR3 totals 14 residues. The V and J ends lost 6 bases and 7 bases, in that order; junction bases with no gene match: 7. Germline V gives CDR1 MNHEY, CDR2 SMNVEV (reference sequence). CDR3 region: CASRARGLIEKLFF. CDR3 nucleotide sequence: TGTGCCAGCAGGGCCAGGGGGCTGATTGAAAAACTGTTTTTT.

The chain couples TRBV6-5 to TRBJ1-4, with 9 nucleotides matching TRBD1. Germline trimming cut 4 bases from V and 3 bases from J; bases unmatched to any gene: 6. Germline V gene lookup returns CDR1 MNHEY and CDR2 SVGAGI. The CDR3 extends over 16 amino acids. CDR3 amino acids: CASSSGQGFPNEKLFF. In DNA, the CDR3 is TGTGCCAGCAGTTCGGGACAGGGATTCCCTAATGAAAAACTGTTTTTT.

This clone has just one count. The V gene is TRBV3-1 (or the pseudogene TRBV3-2), the J gene TRBJ2-5, with 9 bases lining up with TRBD2. V shed 1 base and J 5 bases; nucleotides not matched to a gene: 8. The CDR3 runs to 16 residues. Germline V gene data show CDR1 as LGHDT and CDR2 as YNNKEL (reference sequence). In DNA, the CDR3 is TGTGCCAGCAGCCAAGGACTAGCGGAGGGGGGCGAGACCCAGTACTTC. Its translation is CASSQGLAEGGETQYF.

The chain carries TRBV9 and TRBJ1-1; 9 bases map to TRBD1. Germline CDR1 reads SGDLS; CDR2 reads YYNGEE. The CDR3 runs to 13 residues. With 0 bases clipped from V and 8 bases from J, the junction kept 2 bases outside the gene matches. DNA of the CDR3: TGTGCCAGCAGCGTAGCCGGGACAGGGGAAGCTTTCTTT. This translates into CASSVAGTGEAFF. Variable domain in full (rest from reference TRBV9 and TRBJ1-1): DSGVTQTPKHLITATGQRVTLRCSPRSGDLSVYWYQQSLDQGLQFLIQYYNGEERAKGNILERFSAQQFPDLHSELNLSSLELGDSALYFCASSVAGTGEAFFGQGTRLTVV.

The DNA for the CDR3 is TGTGCCAGCAGACACCGGACTAGCGGGAGGGCCAGGGAGCAGTACTTC. Its protein is CASRHRTSGRAREQYF. The chain is built from TRBV28 and TRBJ2-7; 15 positions match TRBD2. V gave up 6 bases and J gave up 7 bases; unmatched junction bases: 10. CDR3 length equals 16 residues. Germline V CDR1 and CDR2: MDHEN, SYDVKM.

The CDR3 region is CASSTRTSGRGIGELFF. CDR3 DNA: TGCGCCAGCAGCACCAGGACTAGCGGGAGAGGGATCGGGGAGCTGTTTTTT. The chain uses TRBV5-1 and TRBJ2-2, with TRBD2 matching 13 bases. Germline assignment: CDR1 SGHRS and CDR2 YFSETQ. J was trimmed by 7 bases and V by 4 bases; bases with no gene match: 10. The CDR3 is 17 amino acids.

This clone occurred a few times. This chain links TRBV5-1 with TRBJ1-6; 8 nucleotides line up with TRBD1. Trimming cost V 4 bases and J 7 bases; bases outside gene matches: 10. The CDR3 is 16 residues long. Germline CDR1 reads SGHRS; CDR2 reads YFSETQ. This chain's CDR3 is CASSPNRGQENSPLHF. Here the CDR3 DNA reads TGCGCCAGCAGCCCAAATAGGGGACAGGAGAATTCACCCCTCCACTTT.